At least ten counts were recorded for the clone carrying this TCR beta chain. The data derive from a study of response to subunit inactivated influenza vaccine. Each CDR3 protein gets one entry after TCRdb re-called the RT-PCR reads with MiXCR. The data hold about 190,000 distinct CDR3 sequences, with 14% observed a single time. Trimming left V 6 bases short and J 2 bases short, with 4 bases between. The CDR3 runs to 11 residues. In germline, CDR1 is MNHEY, CDR2 SVGAGI. The receptor comes from a man aged 50-60 years who received an inactivated influenza vaccine. This chain connects TRBV6-5 to TRBJ1-1, with unresolved D. Source: CD8+ T cells sorted from PBMCs, taken 5 to 6 days after vaccination. CDR3 sequence reads: CASRSNTEAFF. Here the CDR3 DNA reads TGTGCCAGCAGATCTAACACTGAAGCTTTCTTT.